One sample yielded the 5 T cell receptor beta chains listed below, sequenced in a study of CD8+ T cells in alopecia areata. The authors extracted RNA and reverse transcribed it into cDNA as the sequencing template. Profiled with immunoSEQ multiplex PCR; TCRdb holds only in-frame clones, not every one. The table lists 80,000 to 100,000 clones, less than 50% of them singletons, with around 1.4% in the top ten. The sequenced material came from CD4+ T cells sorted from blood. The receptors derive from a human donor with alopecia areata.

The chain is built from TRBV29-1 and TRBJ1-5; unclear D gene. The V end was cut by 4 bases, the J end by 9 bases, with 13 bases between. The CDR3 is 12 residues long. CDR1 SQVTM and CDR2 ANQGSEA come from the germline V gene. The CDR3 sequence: CSVGNGDWPQHF. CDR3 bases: TGCAGCGTTGGGAACGGAGATTGGCCCCAGCATTTT.

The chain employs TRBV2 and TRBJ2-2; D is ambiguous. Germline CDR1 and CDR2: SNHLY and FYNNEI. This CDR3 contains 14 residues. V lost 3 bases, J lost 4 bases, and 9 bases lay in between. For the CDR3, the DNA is TGTGCCAGCAGTGAGAGAGTGGTCACCGGGGAGCTGTTTTTT. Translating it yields CASSERVVTGELFF.

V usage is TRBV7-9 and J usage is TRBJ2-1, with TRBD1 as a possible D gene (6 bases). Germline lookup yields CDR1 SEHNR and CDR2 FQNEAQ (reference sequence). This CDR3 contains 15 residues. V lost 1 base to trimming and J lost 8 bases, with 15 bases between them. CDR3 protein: CASSLVQGPFHEQFF. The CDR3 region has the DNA TGTGCCAGCAGCTTAGTCCAGGGGCCGTTCCATGAGCAGTTCTTC. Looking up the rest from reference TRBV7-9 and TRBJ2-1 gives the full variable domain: DTGVSQNPRHKITKRGQNVTFRCDPISEHNRLYWYRQTLGQGPEFLTYFQNEAQLEKSRLLSDRFSAERPKGSFSTLEIQRTEQGDSAMYLCASSLVQGPFHEQFFGPGTRLTVL.

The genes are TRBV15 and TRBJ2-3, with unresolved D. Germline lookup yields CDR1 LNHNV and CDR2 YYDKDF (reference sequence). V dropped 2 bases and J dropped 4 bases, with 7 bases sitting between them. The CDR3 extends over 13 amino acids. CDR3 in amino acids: CATSRPSADTQYF. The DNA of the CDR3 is TGTGCCACCAGCAGACCGTCCGCAGATACGCAGTATTTT.

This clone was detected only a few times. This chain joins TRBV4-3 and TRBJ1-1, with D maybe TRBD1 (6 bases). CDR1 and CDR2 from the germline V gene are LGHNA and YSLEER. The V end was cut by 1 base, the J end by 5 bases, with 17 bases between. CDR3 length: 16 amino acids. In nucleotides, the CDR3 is TGCGCCAGCAGCCAAGGGGGAAACAGGGTTGGTACTGAAGCTTTCTTT. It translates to CASSQGGNRVGTEAFF.